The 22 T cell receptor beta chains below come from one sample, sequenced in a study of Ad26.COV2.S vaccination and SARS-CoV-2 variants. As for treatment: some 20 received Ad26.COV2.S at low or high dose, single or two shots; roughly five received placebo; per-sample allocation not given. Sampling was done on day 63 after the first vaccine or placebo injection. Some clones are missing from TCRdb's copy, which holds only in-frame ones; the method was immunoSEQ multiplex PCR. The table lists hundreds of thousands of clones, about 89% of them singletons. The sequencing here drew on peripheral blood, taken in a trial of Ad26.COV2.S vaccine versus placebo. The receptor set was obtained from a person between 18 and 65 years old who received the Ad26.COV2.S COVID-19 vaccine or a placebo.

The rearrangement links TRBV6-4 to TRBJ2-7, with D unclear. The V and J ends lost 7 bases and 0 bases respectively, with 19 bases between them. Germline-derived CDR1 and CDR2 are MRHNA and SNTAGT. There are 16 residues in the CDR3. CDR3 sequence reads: CASTQRVAPNSYEQYF. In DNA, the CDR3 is TGTGCCAGCACCCAAAGGGTAGCACCGAACTCCTACGAGCAGTACTTC.

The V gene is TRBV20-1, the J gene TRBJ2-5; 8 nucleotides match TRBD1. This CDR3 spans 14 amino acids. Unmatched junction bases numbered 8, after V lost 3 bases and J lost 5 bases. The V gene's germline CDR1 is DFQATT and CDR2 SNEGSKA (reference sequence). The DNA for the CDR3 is TGCAGTGCTAGTCGGAGCAGGGGGCTCGAGACCCAGTACTTC. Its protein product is CSASRSRGLETQYF.

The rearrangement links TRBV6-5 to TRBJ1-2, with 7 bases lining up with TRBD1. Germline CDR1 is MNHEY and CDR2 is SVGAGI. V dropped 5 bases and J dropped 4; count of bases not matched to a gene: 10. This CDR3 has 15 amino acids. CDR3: CASSRITGAVYGYTF. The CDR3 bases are TGTGCCAGCAGTCGGATCACAGGGGCGGTCTATGGCTACACCTTC.

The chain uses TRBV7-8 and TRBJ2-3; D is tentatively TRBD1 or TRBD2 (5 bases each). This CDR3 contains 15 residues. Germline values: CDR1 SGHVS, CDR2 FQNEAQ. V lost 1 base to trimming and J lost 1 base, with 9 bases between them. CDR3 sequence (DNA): TGTGCCAGCAGCTTAGTGCAGGGAGGCACAGATACGCAGTATTTT. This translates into CASSLVQGGTDTQYF.

CDR3 bases: TGTGCCAGCTCACCTTACGAGGGGCGAACTGAAGCTTTCTTT. Translation: CASSPYEGRTEAFF. V and J are TRBV18 and TRBJ1-1; D is perhaps TRBD1 (5 bases). Germline assignment: CDR1 KGHSH and CDR2 LQKENI. Trimming left V 3 bases short and J 5 bases short, with 13 bases between. This CDR3 contains 14 residues.

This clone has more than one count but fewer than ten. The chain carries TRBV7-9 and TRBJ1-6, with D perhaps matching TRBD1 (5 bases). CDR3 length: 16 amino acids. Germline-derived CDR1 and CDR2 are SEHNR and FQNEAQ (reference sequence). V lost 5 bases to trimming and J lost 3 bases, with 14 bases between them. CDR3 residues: CASSPAGVDYNSPLHF. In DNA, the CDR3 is TGTGCCAGCAGCCCAGCGGGGGTTGACTATAATTCACCCCTCCACTTT. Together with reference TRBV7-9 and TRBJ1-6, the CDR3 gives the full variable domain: DTGVSQNPRHKITKRGQNVTFRCDPISEHNRLYWYRQTLGQGPEFLTYFQNEAQLEKSRLLSDRFSAERPKGSFSTLEIQRTEQGDSAMYLCASSPAGVDYNSPLHFGNGTRLTVT.

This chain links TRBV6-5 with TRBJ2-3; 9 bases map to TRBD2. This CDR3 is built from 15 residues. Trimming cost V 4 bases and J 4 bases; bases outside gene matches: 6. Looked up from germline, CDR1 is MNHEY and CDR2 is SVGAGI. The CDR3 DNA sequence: TGTGCCAGCAGTTCCATAGCGGGAGTGGCAGATACGCAGTATTTT. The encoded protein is CASSSIAGVADTQYF.

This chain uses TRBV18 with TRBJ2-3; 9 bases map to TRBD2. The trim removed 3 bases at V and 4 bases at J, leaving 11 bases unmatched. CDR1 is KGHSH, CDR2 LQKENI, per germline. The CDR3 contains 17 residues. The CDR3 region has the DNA TGTGCCAGCTCACCTAGTCCTCCTAGCGGGGTGGCAGATACGCAGTATTTT. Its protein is CASSPSPPSGVADTQYF.

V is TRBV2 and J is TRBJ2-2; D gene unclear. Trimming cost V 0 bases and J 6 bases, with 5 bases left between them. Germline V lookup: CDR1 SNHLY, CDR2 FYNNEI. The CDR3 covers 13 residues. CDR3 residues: CASSEARAGELFF. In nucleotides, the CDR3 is TGTGCCAGCAGTGAAGCAAGGGCCGGGGAGCTGTTTTTT. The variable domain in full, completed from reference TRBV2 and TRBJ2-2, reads EPEVTQTPSHQVTQMGQEVILRCVPISNHLYFYWYRQILGQKVEFLVSFYNNEISEKSEIFDDQFSVERPDGSNFTLKIRSTKLEDSAMYFCASSEARAGELFFGEGSRLTVL.

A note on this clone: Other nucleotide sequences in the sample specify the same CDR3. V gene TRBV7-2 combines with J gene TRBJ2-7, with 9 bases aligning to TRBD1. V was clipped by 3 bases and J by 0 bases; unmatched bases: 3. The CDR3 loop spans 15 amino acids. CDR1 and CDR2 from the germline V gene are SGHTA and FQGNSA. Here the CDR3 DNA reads TGTGCCAGCAGCTTGGAACAGGGGGCCTCCTACGAGCAGTACTTC. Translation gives CASSLEQGASYEQYF. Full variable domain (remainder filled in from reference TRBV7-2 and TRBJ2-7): GAGVSQSPSNKVTEKGKDVELRCDPISGHTALYWYRQSLGQGLEFLIYFQGNSAPDKSGLPSDRFSAERTGGSVSTLTIQRTQQEDSAVYLCASSLEQGASYEQYFGPGTRLTVT.

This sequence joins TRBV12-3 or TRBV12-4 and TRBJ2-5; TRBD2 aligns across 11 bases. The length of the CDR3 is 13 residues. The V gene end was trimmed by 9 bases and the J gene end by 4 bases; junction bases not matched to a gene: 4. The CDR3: CASSGGAIETQYF. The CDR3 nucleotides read TGTGCCAGTAGCGGGGGGGCGATAGAGACCCAGTACTTC.

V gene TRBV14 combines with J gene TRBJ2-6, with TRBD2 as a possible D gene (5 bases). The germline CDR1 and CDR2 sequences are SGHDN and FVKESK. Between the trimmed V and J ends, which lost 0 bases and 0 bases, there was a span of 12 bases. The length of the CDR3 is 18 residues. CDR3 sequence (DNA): TGTGCCAGCAGCCAAGAAGGCGATACTAGCTCTGGGGCCAACGTCCTGACTTTC. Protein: CASSQEGDTSSGANVLTF.

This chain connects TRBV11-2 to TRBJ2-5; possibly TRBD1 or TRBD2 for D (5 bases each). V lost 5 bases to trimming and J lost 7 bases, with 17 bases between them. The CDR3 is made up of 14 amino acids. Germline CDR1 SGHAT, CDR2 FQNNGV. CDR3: CASSQSGTDGTQYF. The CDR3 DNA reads TGTGCCAGCAGCCAATCTGGGACCGACGGGACCCAGTACTTC.

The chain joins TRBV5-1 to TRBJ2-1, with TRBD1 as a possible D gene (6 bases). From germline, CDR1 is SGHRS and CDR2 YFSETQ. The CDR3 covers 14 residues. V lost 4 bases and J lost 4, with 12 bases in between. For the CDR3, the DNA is TGCGCCAGCAGCAGGGGACATGAATACAATGAGCAGTTCTTC. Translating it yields CASSRGHEYNEQFF.

CDR3 in DNA: TGTGCCTGGAGTACACTGGGCAGGGCGAACACCATATATTTT. Amino acids: CAWSTLGRANTIYF. This chain links TRBV30 with TRBJ1-3; maybe TRBD1 (5 bases). The CDR3 runs to 14 residues. The V gene's germline CDR1 is GTSNPN and CDR2 SVGIG (reference sequence). Trimming removed 2 bases at V and 7 bases at J, with 15 bases between. Full variable domain (missing parts from reference TRBV30 and TRBJ1-3): SQTIHQWPATLVQPVGSPLSLECTVEGTSNPNLYWYRQAAGRGLQLLFYSVGIGQISSEVPQNLSASRPQDRQFILSSKKLLLSDSGFYLCAWSTLGRANTIYFGEGSWLTVV.

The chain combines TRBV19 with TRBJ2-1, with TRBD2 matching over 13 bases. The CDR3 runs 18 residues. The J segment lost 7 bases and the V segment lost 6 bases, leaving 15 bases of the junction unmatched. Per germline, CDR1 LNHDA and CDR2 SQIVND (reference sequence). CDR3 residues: CASSHWTSGRPGMNEQFF. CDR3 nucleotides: TGTGCCAGTAGCCACTGGACTAGCGGGAGACCCGGGATGAATGAGCAGTTCTTC.

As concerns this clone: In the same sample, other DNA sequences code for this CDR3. DNA for the CDR3: TGTGCCAGCAGCCCTTCGACAGATACGCAGTATTTT. It yields the protein CASSPSTDTQYF. The chain links TRBV7-9 to TRBJ2-3; D call uncertain. This CDR3 contains 12 residues. Deletions cut 5 bases from V and 3 bases from J, with 6 bases between. Germline CDR1 reads SEHNR; CDR2 reads FQNEAQ (reference sequence). Looking up the rest from reference TRBV7-9 and TRBJ2-3 gives the full variable domain: DTGVSQNPRHKITKRGQNVTFRCDPISEHNRLYWYRQTLGQGPEFLTYFQNEAQLEKSRLLSDRFSAERPKGSFSTLEIQRTEQGDSAMYLCASSPSTDTQYFGPGTRLTVL.

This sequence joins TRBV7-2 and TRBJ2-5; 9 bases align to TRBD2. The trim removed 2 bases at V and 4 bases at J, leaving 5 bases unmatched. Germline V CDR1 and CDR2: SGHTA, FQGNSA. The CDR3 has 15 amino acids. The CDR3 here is CASSLYWREGETQYF. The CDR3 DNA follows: TGTGCCAGCAGCTTATATTGGCGGGAGGGAGAGACCCAGTACTTC.

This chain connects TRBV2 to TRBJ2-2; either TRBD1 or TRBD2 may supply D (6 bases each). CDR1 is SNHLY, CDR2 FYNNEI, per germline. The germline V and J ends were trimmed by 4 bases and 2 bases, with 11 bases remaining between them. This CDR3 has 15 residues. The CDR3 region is CASSVQGLNTGELFF. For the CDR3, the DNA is TGTGCCAGCAGTGTACAGGGACTTAACACCGGGGAGCTGTTTTTT.

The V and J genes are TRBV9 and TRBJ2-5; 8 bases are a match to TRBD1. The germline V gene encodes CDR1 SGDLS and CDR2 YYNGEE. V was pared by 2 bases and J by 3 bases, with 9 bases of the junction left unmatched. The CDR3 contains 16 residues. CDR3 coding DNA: TGTGCCAGCAGCGTTTCTCCGGGACAGGAGAAAGAGACCCAGTACTTC. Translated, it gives CASSVSPGQEKETQYF.

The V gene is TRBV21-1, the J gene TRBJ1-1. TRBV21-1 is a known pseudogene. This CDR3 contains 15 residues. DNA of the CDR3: TGTGCCAGCAGCAAAGAGGCAGGGGAGGGCACTGAAGCTTTCTTT. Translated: CASSKEAGEGTEAFF.

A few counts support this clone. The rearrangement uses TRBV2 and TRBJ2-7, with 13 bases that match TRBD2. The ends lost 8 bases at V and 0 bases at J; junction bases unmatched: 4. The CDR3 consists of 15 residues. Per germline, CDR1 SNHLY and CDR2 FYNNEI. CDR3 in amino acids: CASHGLAGVSYEQYF. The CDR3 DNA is TGTGCCAGCCACGGACTAGCGGGGGTCTCCTACGAGCAGTACTTC.